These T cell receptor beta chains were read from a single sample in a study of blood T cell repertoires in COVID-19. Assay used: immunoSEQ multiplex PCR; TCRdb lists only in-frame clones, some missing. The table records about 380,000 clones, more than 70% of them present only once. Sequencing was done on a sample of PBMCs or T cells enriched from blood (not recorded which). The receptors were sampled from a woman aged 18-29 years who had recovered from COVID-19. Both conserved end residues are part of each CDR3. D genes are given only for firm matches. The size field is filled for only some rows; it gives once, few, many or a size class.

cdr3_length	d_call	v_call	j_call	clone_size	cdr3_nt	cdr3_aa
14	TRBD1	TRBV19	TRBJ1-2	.	TGTGCCAGTACCGGACAGGCGACCAACTATGGCTACACCTTC	CASTGQATNYGYTF
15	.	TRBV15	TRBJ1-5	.	TGTGCCACCAGCTGGGGCCCCGTGGGCAATCAGCCCCAGCATTTT	CATSWGPVGNQPQHF
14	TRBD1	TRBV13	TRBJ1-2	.	TGTGCCAGCAGCCGGGGACAGGCCAACATGGGCTACACCTTC	CASSRGQANMGYTF
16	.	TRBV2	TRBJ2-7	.	TGTGCCAGCAGTGACGTGGCAGGAGGGGTAGACTACGAGCAGTACTTC	CASSDVAGGVDYEQYF
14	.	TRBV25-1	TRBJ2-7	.	TGTGCCAGCAGTGAATTCACAGGGCCCTACGAGCAGTACTTC	CASSEFTGPYEQYF
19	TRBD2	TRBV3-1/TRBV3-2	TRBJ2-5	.	TGTGCCAGCAGCCCCCTAAATCCGACTAGCGGGGGGGCCAGGGAGACCCAGTACTTC	CASSPLNPTSGGARETQYF
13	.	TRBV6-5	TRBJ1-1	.	TGTGCCAGCACAAGGGGGGGTAACACTGAAGCTTTCTTT	CASTRGGNTEAFF
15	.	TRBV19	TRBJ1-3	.	TGTGCCAGTAGTATAGATCGGGATCGAGTAAACACCATATATTTT	CASSIDRDRVNTIYF
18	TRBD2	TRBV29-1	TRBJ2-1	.	TGCAGCGTTGAAGACCTCCTACTAGCGGGGGTCTCCTACAATGAGCAGTTCTTC	CSVEDLLLAGVSYNEQFF
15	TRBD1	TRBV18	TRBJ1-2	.	TGTGCCAGCTCACCCTCGGGACAGGGGGACCATGGCTACACCTTC	CASSPSGQGDHGYTF
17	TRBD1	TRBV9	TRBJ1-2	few	TGTGCCAGCAGCGCCCGGAACAGGGGTCAGACTAACTATGGCTACACCTTC	CASSARNRGQTNYGYTF
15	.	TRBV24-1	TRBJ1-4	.	TGTGCCACCAGTGACCCCCGGGACTTAAAAGAAAAACTGTTTTTT	CATSDPRDLKEKLFF
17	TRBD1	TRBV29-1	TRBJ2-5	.	TGCAGCGTTGAACCCCGGGACAGTGCTTTCGGGCGAGAGACCCAGTACTTC	CSVEPRDSAFGRETQYF
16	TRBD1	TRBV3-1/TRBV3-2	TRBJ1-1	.	TGTGCCAGCAGCCAACCAAAGGACAGGGTTGACACTGAAGCTTTCTTT	CASSQPKDRVDTEAFF
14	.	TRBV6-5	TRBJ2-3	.	TGTGCCAGCAGTTGGGGCGGCATCACAGATACGCAGTATTTT	CASSWGGITDTQYF
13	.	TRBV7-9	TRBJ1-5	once	TGTGCCAGCAGCCCCTCAGGCAATCAGCCCCAGCATTTT	CASSPSGNQPQHF
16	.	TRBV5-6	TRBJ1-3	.	TGTGCCAGCAGCTTGGGGGGACTAAGCTCTGGAAACACCATATATTTT	CASSLGGLSSGNTIYF